The rows below give T cell receptor beta chains drawn from one sample of a study of control samples from healthy donors and cancer patients. Assay used: immunoSEQ multiplex PCR; TCRdb lists only in-frame clones, some missing. The table has approximately 100,000 clones, about 90% seen once. Sequences were obtained from blood. These receptors all stem from a man aged 25-45 years in good health. Each CDR3 is given with its conserved first and last residue. The D gene is left open where the match is weak. Where a row states a size, it is once, few, many or the class of an expanded clone; other rows omit it.

D gene	clone size	J gene	V gene	CDR3 protein	CDR3 DNA
.	once	TRBJ1-3	TRBV18	CASSPIGRLSGNTIYF	TGTGCCAGCTCACCAATCGGACGTCTATCTGGAAACACCATATATTTT
TRBD1	.	TRBJ1-5	TRBV19	CASNDRGNQPQHF	TGTGCCAGTAACGACAGGGGAAATCAGCCCCAGCATTTT
TRBD1	.	TRBJ2-7	TRBV24-1	CALRPGQHYEQYF	TGTGCCCTACGGCCGGGACAGCACTACGAGCAGTACTTC
TRBD1	.	TRBJ2-7	TRBV4-1	CASSQGTGTEEQYF	TGCGCCAGCAGCCAAGGGACAGGGACGGAAGAGCAGTACTTC
.	.	TRBJ1-5	TRBV6-1	CASSEGYSNQPQHF	TGTGCCAGCAGTGAGGGATATAGCAATCAGCCCCAGCATTTT
.	.	TRBJ2-1	TRBV9	CASSERLGGEQFF	TGTGCCAGCAGCGAGAGACTAGGAGGTGAGCAGTTCTTC
.	.	TRBJ2-7	TRBV6-5	CASSPLGAYEQYF	TGTGCCAGCAGTCCACTGGGAGCCTACGAGCAGTACTTC
.	.	TRBJ2-5	TRBV7-2	CASSSRDAQGGTQYF	TGTGCCAGCAGCTCCCGGGACGCCCAAGGAGGGACCCAGTACTTC
.	.	TRBJ2-1	TRBV12-5	CASGSEGRTGPTYNEQFF	TGTGCTAGTGGTTCGGAGGGTAGGACAGGTCCAACCTACAATGAGCAGTTCTTC
TRBD1	.	TRBJ2-3	TRBV15	CATSTVLKDRVEYF	TGTGCCACCAGCACCGTTTTGAAGGACAGGGTAGAGTATTTT
.	.	TRBJ1-1	TRBV5-1	CASSWAGGQGTEAFF	TGCGCCAGCAGCTGGGCTGGGGGCCAAGGCACTGAAGCTTTCTTT
.	.	TRBJ1-2	TRBV9	CASSALNRPAAYGYTF	TGTGCCAGCAGCGCCCTAAACAGGCCTGCGGCATATGGCTACACCTTC
.	.	TRBJ2-7	TRBV12-3/TRBV12-4	CASTAVPYEQYF	TGTGCCAGCACTGCGGTACCCTACGAGCAGTACTTC
TRBD1	.	TRBJ2-2	TRBV11-3	CASSRGPETGELFF	TGTGCCAGTAGCAGGGGGCCCGAGACCGGGGAGCTGTTTTTT
.	few	TRBJ2-6	TRBV18	CASSPELAMYSGANVLTF	TGTGCCAGCTCACCAGAGCTAGCGATGTACTCTGGGGCCAACGTCCTGACTTTC
TRBD2	.	TRBJ2-5	TRBV4-1	CASSRRTSGIGEETQYF	TGCGCCAGCAGCCGCCGGACTAGCGGGATAGGCGAAGAGACCCAGTACTTC
TRBD1	.	TRBJ1-4	TRBV5-6	CASSLGWDRVNEKLFF	TGTGCCAGCAGCTTGGGATGGGACAGGGTAAATGAAAAACTGTTTTTT
TRBD1	.	TRBJ2-7	TRBV18	CASSESQGAPYEQYF	TGTGCCAGCTCAGAAAGTCAGGGGGCACCGTACGAGCAGTACTTC
.	.	TRBJ2-7	TRBV6-2/TRBV6-3	CASSTPRRVYEQYF	TGTGCCAGCAGTACCCCGAGGAGGGTCTACGAGCAGTACTTC
.	.	TRBJ2-1	TRBV11-2	CASSPVRGRNEQFF	TGTGCCAGCAGCCCCGTAAGGGGTCGGAATGAGCAGTTCTTC
.	.	TRBJ1-4	TRBV7-9	CASSLTGATNEKLFF	TGTGCCAGCAGCTTGACAGGTGCAACTAATGAAAAACTGTTTTTT
TRBD1	.	TRBJ1-3	TRBV6-5	CASSLGRGPGNTIYF	TGTGCCAGCAGTCTCGGCAGGGGGCCTGGAAACACCATATATTTT
.	.	TRBJ2-1	TRBV11-3	CASSAGAYNEQFF	TGTGCCAGCAGCGCCGGGGCCTACAATGAGCAGTTCTTC
.	.	TRBJ2-1	TRBV7-6	CASSTHARPGNEQFF	TGTGCCAGCAGCACCCATGCGAGGCCTGGCAATGAGCAGTTCTTC
TRBD1	.	TRBJ2-5	TRBV5-4	CASAQTGHMGETQYF	TGTGCCAGCGCACAGACAGGGCATATGGGGGAGACCCAGTACTTC